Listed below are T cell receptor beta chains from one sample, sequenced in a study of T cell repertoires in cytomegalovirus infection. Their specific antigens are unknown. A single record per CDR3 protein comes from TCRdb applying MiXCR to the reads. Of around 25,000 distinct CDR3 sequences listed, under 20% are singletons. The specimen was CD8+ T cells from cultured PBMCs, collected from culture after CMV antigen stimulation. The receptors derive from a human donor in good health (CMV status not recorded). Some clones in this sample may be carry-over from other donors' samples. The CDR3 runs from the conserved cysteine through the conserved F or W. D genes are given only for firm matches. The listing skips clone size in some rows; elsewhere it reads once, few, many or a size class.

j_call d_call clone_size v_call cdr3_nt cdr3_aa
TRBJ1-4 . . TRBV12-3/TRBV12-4 TGTGCCAGCAGTTTCGTTCGGCACAGAAATGAAAAACTGTTTTTT CASSFVRHRNEKLFF
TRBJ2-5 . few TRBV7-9 TGTGCCAGCAGCTCCCCGGGGGAGGGGGACGAGACCCAGTACTTC CASSSPGEGDETQYF
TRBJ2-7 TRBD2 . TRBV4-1 TGCGCCAGCAGCCAGACTAGCGGAACCTACGAGCAGTACTTC CASSQTSGTYEQYF
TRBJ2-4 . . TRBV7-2 TGTGCCAGCAGCTTATCGTCCGGAAACATTCAGTACTTC CASSLSSGNIQYF
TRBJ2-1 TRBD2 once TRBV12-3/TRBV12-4 TGTGCCAGCATGGGACTAGCGGGGGACACCTACAATGAGCAGTTCTTC CASMGLAGDTYNEQFF
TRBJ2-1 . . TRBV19 TGTGCCAGTACCCCCGGAGGGGGCTCCTACAATGAGCAGTTCTTC CASTPGGGSYNEQFF
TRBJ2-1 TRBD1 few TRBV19 TGTGCCAGTAGTATAAACTCTCAGGGGGCTCGTAATGAGCAGTTCTTC CASSINSQGARNEQFF
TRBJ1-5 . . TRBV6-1 TGTGCCACCTCATATCAGCCCCAGCATTTT CATSYQPQHF
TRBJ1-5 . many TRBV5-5 TGTGCCAGCAGCTTGACACAGACTTATAGCAATCAGCCCCAGCATTTT CASSLTQTYSNQPQHF
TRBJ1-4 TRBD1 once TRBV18 TGTGCCAGCTCTCGAGGACAGGGGGGTAGCGAAAAACTGTTTTTT CASSRGQGGSEKLFF
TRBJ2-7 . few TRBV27 TGTGCCAGCAGCCCTGCGGGACAAACCTACGAGCAGTACTTC CASSPAGQTYEQYF
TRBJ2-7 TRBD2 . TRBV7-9 TGTGCCAGCAGCTCCCCGGGGAGCGGGGAAAACTACGAGCAGTACTTC CASSSPGSGENYEQYF
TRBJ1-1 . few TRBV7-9 TGTGCCAGCAGCTTAAAAGTGAGGAACACTGAAGCTTTCTTT CASSLKVRNTEAFF
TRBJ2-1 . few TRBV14 TGTGCCAGCAGCCAAAGGGCCCTCCGGCTTTCCTACAATGAGCAGTTCTTC CASSQRALRLSYNEQFF
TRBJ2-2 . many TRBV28 TGTGCCAGCAGTTGGGGCCCTCCGAACACCGGGGAGCTGTTTTTT CASSWGPPNTGELFF
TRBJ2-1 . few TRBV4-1 TGCGCCAGCAGCCAAGTAAGGGCCGGCGGAATGGAGCAGTTCTTC CASSQVRAGGMEQFF
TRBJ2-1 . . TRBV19 TGTGCCAGTAGTATGGCCTGGGGCAATGAGCAGTTCTTC CASSMAWGNEQFF
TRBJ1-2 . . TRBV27 TGTGCCAGCTCCGGTGACAGGTTCAACTATGGCTACACCTTC CASSGDRFNYGYTF
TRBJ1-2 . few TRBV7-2 TGTGCCAGCAGCCCTGGGCGAAGTTCAGGGGATGACTATGGCTACACCTTC CASSPGRSSGDDYGYTF
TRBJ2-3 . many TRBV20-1 TGCAGTGCTAGAGATTTTGGCGGCCTCGCCCTCACAGATACGCAGTATTTT CSARDFGGLALTDTQYF
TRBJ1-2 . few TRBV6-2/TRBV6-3 TGTGCCAGCAGTTCCACTCTGACTAACTATGGCTACACCTTC CASSSTLTNYGYTF
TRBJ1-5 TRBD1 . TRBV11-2 TGTGCCAGCAGCGGGGACAGTAGCAATCAGCCCCAGCATTTT CASSGDSSNQPQHF
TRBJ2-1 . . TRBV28 TGTGCCAGCAGTGAGGGCCCCGGAGCCTACAATGAGCAGTTCTTC CASSEGPGAYNEQFF
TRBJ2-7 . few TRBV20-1 TGCAGTGCTCTCCCCTACGGGGGGGACAGGGCGGGGAGGGAGCAGTACTTC CSALPYGGDRAGREQYF
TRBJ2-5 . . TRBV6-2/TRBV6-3 TGTGCCAGCAGAGCGACTGGGTTGGAAGAGACCCAGTACTTC CASRATGLEETQYF
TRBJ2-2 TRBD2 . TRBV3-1 TGTGCCAGCAGCCAAGATTGGACTAGCGGGACGAACACCGGGGAGCTGTTTTTT CASSQDWTSGTNTGELFF
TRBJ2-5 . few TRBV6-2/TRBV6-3 TGTGCCAGCAGTACCCCGGATAGCCTCCAAGAGACCCAGTACTTC CASSTPDSLQETQYF
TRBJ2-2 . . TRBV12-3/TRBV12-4 TGTGCCAGCAGACTACAGGGGGGGTCCGGGGAGCTGTTTTTT CASRLQGGSGELFF
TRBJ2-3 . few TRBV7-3 TGTGCCAGCAGCCCCACCCCCGAGAGCACAGATACGCAGTATTTT CASSPTPESTDTQYF
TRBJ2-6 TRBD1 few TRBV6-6 TGTGCCAGCAAGGGGGCCGGTGGGGCCAACGTCCTGACTTTC CASKGAGGANVLTF
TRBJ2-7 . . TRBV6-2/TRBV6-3 TGTGCCAGCAGTCCCAGTTGGGACGAGCAGTACTTC CASSPSWDEQYF
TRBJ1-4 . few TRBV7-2 TGTGCCAGCAGCTTCGGGCCTCGGAGGAATGAAAAACTGTTTTTT CASSFGPRRNEKLFF
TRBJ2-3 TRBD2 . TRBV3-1 TGTGCCAGCAGCCAAGATCTTGGAGCGGGGGGCTTCACAGATACGCAGTATTTT CASSQDLGAGGFTDTQYF
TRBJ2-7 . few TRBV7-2 TGTGCCAGCAGCCTTACGGGGGGCCGCGAGCAGTACTTC CASSLTGGREQYF
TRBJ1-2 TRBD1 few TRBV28 TGTGCCAGCAGACCTCCTAGACAGGGGACCCTTTCTGGCTACACCTTC CASRPPRQGTLSGYTF
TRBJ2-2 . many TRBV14 TGTGCCAGCAGCCGACTTGGGAACACCGGGGAGCTGTTTTTT CASSRLGNTGELFF
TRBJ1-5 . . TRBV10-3 TGTGCCATCCGTTCAGGGGATAGCAATCAGCCCCAGCATTTT CAIRSGDSNQPQHF
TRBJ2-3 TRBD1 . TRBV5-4 TGTGCCAGCAGCTTGGTGGCAGGGGGAGACCCAAGCACAGATACGCAGTATTTT CASSLVAGGDPSTDTQYF
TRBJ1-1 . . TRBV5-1 TGCGCCAGCAGCGCGCACACTGAAGCTTTCTTT CASSAHTEAFF
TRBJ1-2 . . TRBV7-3 TGTGCCAGCAGCTTAAGGGGGCATGGGACTAACTATGGCTACACCTTC CASSLRGHGTNYGYTF
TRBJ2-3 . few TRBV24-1 TGTGCCACCAGTGATTCGTCCTGGGAGATCATCGGGGATACGCAGTATTTT CATSDSSWEIIGDTQYF
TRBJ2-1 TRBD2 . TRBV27 TGTGCCAGCAGTCCCAATCCGGGGGGCAATGAGCAGTTCTTC CASSPNPGGNEQFF
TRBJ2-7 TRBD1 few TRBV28 TGTGCCAGCAGTTTAGGAGGGACAGGTAACGACAACGAGCAGTACTTC CASSLGGTGNDNEQYF
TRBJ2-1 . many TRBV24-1 TGTGCCATCTCCGGGACTGGGGTTGAGCAGTTCTTC CAISGTGVEQFF
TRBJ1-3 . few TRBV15 TGTGCCACCAGCCCGGGGGGGCCAGCAAACACCATATATTTT CATSPGGPANTIYF
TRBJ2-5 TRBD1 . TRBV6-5 TGTGCCAGCAGTCTAAGTCGACAGGGAGTGACCCAGTACTTC CASSLSRQGVTQYF
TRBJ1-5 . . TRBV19 TGTGCCAGTAGTTGGAAGCAGGGCAATCAGCCCCAGCATTTT CASSWKQGNQPQHF
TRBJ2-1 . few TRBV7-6 TGTGCCAGCAGAGGTCCCAGAGGTTCCATCGATGAGCAGTTCTTC CASRGPRGSIDEQFF
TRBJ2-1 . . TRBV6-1 TGTGCCAGCAGTCCAGTGTCCTACAATGAGCAGTTCTTC CASSPVSYNEQFF
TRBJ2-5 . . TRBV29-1 TGCAGCGTTGCCGGTCAAGGAAGTGTGGAGACCCAGTACTTC CSVAGQGSVETQYF
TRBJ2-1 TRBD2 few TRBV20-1 TGCAGTGCCCAAAGCGGGAGAAAATACAATGAGCAGTTCTTC CSAQSGRKYNEQFF